The rows below give T cell receptor beta chains drawn from one sample of a study of blood T cells in healthy people across ages. TCRdb redid the calling of the 5' RACE reads with MiXCR, one entry per CDR3 protein. The repertoire holds fewer than 1.5 million distinct CDR3 sequences, 40% to 50% seen once, with 7.9% in the top ten. Source material: blood. The receptor source for this set is a woman in her late teens or twenties in good health. Both conserved end residues are part of each CDR3. Each record gives: J gene, clone size, V gene, D gene, CDR3 DNA, CDR3 protein. D genes are given only for firm matches. A clone size is listed for some rows: how often the clone was seen (once, few, many), or a class if it is expanded.

TRBJ1-1 | - | TRBV27 | - | TGTGCCAGCAGTTTCTCGCCCCGAGCAGGGAACACTGAAGCTTTCTTT | CASSFSPRAGNTEAFF
TRBJ1-2 | many | TRBV5-1 | - | TGTGCCAGCAGCTTGGCAGGGGACGGCTACACCTTC | CASSLAGDGYTF
TRBJ1-2 | many | TRBV29-1 | - | TGCAGCGTTGATGTCCTCACACAGGTTAACTATGGCTACACCTTC | CSVDVLTQVNYGYTF
TRBJ2-1 | - | TRBV7-9 | - | TGTGCCAGCAGCTTAGGGATAGTTTTAGCGAATGAGCAGTTCTTC | CASSLGIVLANEQFF
TRBJ1-4 | - | TRBV27 | - | TGTGCCAGCAGTTTATCCGGAGGGAGTGCAACTAATGAAAAACTGTTTTTT | CASSLSGGSATNEKLFF
TRBJ1-2 | - | TRBV12-3/TRBV12-4 | - | TGTGCCAGCAGTTTAAGGCCCCTGGATGGCTACACCTTC | CASSLRPLDGYTF
TRBJ2-3 | - | TRBV11-2 | - | TGTGCCAGCTCCTTGACGACTGCAAACACAGATACGCAGTATTTT | CASSLTTANTDTQYF
TRBJ1-1 | few | TRBV29-1 | - | TGCAGCGTTGAAAATCGGGGGCAATGGACTGAAGCTTTCTTT | CSVENRGQWTEAFF
TRBJ2-7 | - | TRBV9 | - | TGTGCCAGCAGCGTAGGAGATGGGGCCTACGAGCAGTACTTC | CASSVGDGAYEQYF
TRBJ2-7 | - | TRBV6-2/TRBV6-3 | TRBD2 | TGTGCCAGCAGCCGCATAACTAGCGGGACACCCTACGAGCAGTACTTC | CASSRITSGTPYEQYF
TRBJ2-3 | - | TRBV7-9 | - | TGTGCCAGCAGCTCCCGGGCAGGTGGAGATACGCAGTATTTT | CASSSRAGGDTQYF
TRBJ1-2 | - | TRBV5-1 | - | TGCGCCAGCAGCTTGGGTATGTCCGACTACACCTTC | CASSLGMSDYTF
TRBJ1-2 | - | TRBV11-1 | - | TGTGCCAGCAGCTTAGATTGGGGGCCCGGCTATGGTTACACCTTC | CASSLDWGPGYGYTF
TRBJ2-7 | once | TRBV28 | - | TGTGCCAGCAGTTTATTTTTAGGGCAGTACTTC | CASSLFLGQYF
TRBJ1-6 | - | TRBV28 | - | TGTGCCAGCAGTTTGACAGGATCCTCACCCCTCCACTTT | CASSLTGSSPLHF
TRBJ2-1 | - | TRBV12-3/TRBV12-4 | - | TGTGCCAGCAGTCGCAGTCGTGGAGGGATCTACAATGAGCAGTTCTTC | CASSRSRGGIYNEQFF
TRBJ2-3 | - | TRBV20-1 | - | TGCAGTGCCTCAGTGTTAACAGATACGCAGTATTTT | CSASVLTDTQYF
TRBJ2-2 | - | TRBV5-1 | TRBD2 | TGCGCCAGCAGCTTGGGTAGCGGGGGCAACACCGGGGAGCTGTTTTTT | CASSLGSGGNTGELFF
TRBJ2-3 | many | TRBV5-1 | - | TGCGCCAGCAGCTTCGATCCAGATACGCAGTATTTT | CASSFDPDTQYF
TRBJ2-7 | - | TRBV10-3 | TRBD2 | TGTGCCATCAGTGATTCTCCACCTACTAGCGGGAGTAAGGAGTACTTC | CAISDSPPTSGSKEYF
TRBJ2-7 | - | TRBV5-6 | - | TGTGCCAGCAGCTTTTCGACTAGTTCATACAATGAGCAGTACTTC | CASSFSTSSYNEQYF
TRBJ2-7 | many | TRBV5-6 | TRBD2 | TGTGCCAGCAGCTTGGGCGCGGGAGATTCCTACGAGCAGTACTTC | CASSLGAGDSYEQYF
TRBJ2-3 | - | TRBV20-1 | - | TGCAGTGCTAGAGTCCCCGCGGGGGCCACCACAGATACGCAGTATTTT | CSARVPAGATTDTQYF
TRBJ2-1 | few | TRBV7-2 | - | TGTGCCAGCAGCTTAGACTACGCCTCCTACAATGAGCAGTTCTTC | CASSLDYASYNEQFF
TRBJ1-1 | - | TRBV4-1 | - | TGCGCCAGCAGCCAAGCCGTCGCCGGGCGAACTGAAGCTTTCTTT | CASSQAVAGRTEAFF
TRBJ2-7 | - | TRBV12-3/TRBV12-4 | - | TGTGCCAGCAGTTTCGGGCTAGGAGGTTACGAGCAGTACTTC | CASSFGLGGYEQYF
TRBJ2-3 | - | TRBV27 | - | TGTGCCAGCAGTTTATTAGTACGCCCCAGGGTGGTATTAACGGATACGCCGTATTTT | CASSLLVRPRVVLTDTPYF
TRBJ2-7 | once | TRBV3-1 | - | TGTGCCAGCAGCCAATACAGGCGAGCCTACGAGCAGTACTTC | CASSQYRRAYEQYF
TRBJ1-1 | - | TRBV20-1 | - | TGCAGTGCTAGAGATGGTATGGGCACTGAAGCTTTCTTT | CSARDGMGTEAFF
TRBJ1-5 | - | TRBV3-1 | TRBD1 | TGTGCCAGCAGCCAAAGCTCGACAGGGGTTCAGCCCCAGCATTTT | CASSQSSTGVQPQHF
TRBJ2-7 | - | TRBV3-1 | - | TGTGCCAGCAGCCACGGGGCCTCACGCTACGAGCAGTACTTC | CASSHGASRYEQYF
TRBJ2-1 | few | TRBV6-1 | TRBD1 | TGTGCCAGCAGGCCGGGACAGGGCTACAATGAGCAGTTCTTC | CASRPGQGYNEQFF
TRBJ2-7 | - | TRBV6-5 | - | TGTGCCAGCAGTTACGCGTCCGCCTACGAGCAGTACTTC | CASSYASAYEQYF
TRBJ2-1 | once | TRBV3-1 | TRBD2 | TGTACCAGCAGCCAAGGAGCGGGAGGGTACAATGAGCAGTTCTTC | CTSSQGAGGYNEQFF
TRBJ2-7 | - | TRBV30 | - | TGTGCCTGGAGGGGAGGACCCTACGAGCAGTACTTC | CAWRGGPYEQYF
TRBJ1-1 | - | TRBV12-3/TRBV12-4 | - | TGTGCCAGCAGTCCCCTTATCAGGGCCTCTGAAGCTTTCTTT | CASSPLIRASEAFF
TRBJ1-1 | few | TRBV7-3 | - | TGTGCCAGCAGCACCACGGGGCAGATGACTGAAGCTTTCTTT | CASSTTGQMTEAFF
TRBJ1-6 | - | TRBV19 | - | TGTGCCAGTAGTATGTGGCAAAGCTCCTATAATTCACCCCTCCACTTT | CASSMWQSSYNSPLHF
TRBJ1-5 | few | TRBV20-1 | - | TGCAGTGCTACTGGGTGGCCAAATCAGCCCCAGCATTTT | CSATGWPNQPQHF
TRBJ2-6 | - | TRBV20-1 | - | TGCAGTGCTACTAATAAAACAGGGACTTCTGGGGCCAACGTCCTGACTTTC | CSATNKTGTSGANVLTF
TRBJ1-2 | - | TRBV2 | - | TGTGCCAGCAGTGAAGGGTCCCGGGAACTCTATGGCTACACCTTC | CASSEGSRELYGYTF